Detailed here is one T cell receptor beta chain. As yet, its antigen is unknown. Only in-frame clones appear in the TCRdb table, and some are missing; sequencing was by immunoSEQ multiplex PCR. The table for this sample gives 9,500 to 10,000 clones. The length of the CDR3 is 15 residues. Only the protein is on record. CDR1 is MNHEY and CDR2 is SMNVEV in the germline V gene (reference sequence). This entry belongs to a study of synovial regulatory T cells in juvenile arthritis. Study at large: Six or seven patients were on methotrexate and a few were untreated.

Study conclusions and caveats: Inflammation-associated Treg cells in blood had less TCR diversity than the remaining blood Treg cells. Largely private between patients, iaTreg TCR repertoires showed partial overlap with synovial Teff and blood CPL repertoires.

Donors were roughly 11 juvenile idiopathic arthritis patients with active disease, 3 polyarticular and 8 oligoarticular. The receptor was derived from a donor aged 2-35 years with juvenile idiopathic arthritis. The sequenced sample consisted of Treg cells from blood. Regarding subset: HLA-DR+ inflammation-associated blood Treg cells. The V and J genes are TRBV27 and TRBJ1-2; checking the TCRdb D call of TRBD1 is not possible without DNA. CDR3: CASSDHDRGPLGYTF.